One and the same sample provided the 3 T cell receptor beta chains below, sequenced in a study of T cells in Graves' hyperthyroidism and ophthalmopathy. Amplified TCR beta CDR3 regions came from RNA transcripts. With the HTBI primer set, the TCR CDR3 went through a first round of RT-PCR. A single record per CDR3 protein comes from TCRdb applying MiXCR to the multiplex PCR reads. The sample lists about 400,000 distinct CDR3 sequences; over 13% were seen once. Sequenced: blood. The source of these receptors is a middle-aged man with Graves' ophthalmopathy.

In its sample, this clonotype was seen many times. The V gene is TRBV24-1, the J gene TRBJ2-5, with D uncertain. Trimming pared 4 bases from V and 5 bases from J, leaving 10 bases between. The CDR3 length is 13 residues. Germline CDR1 is KGHDR and CDR2 is SFDVKD. The DNA for the CDR3 is TGTGCCACCAGTGACCCCGGGTGGGAGACCCAGTACTTC. As protein: CATSDPGWETQYF.

This clonotype was observed a handful of times. The chain is built from TRBV5-5 and TRBJ2-5; D gene uncertain. The CDR3 consists of 15 residues. CDR1 and CDR2 from the germline V gene are SGHKS and YYEKEE (reference sequence). Deletions cut 4 bases from V and 0 bases from J, with 13 bases between. The CDR3 coding sequence is TGTGCCAGCAGCCCCGATTATACAGACCAAGAGACCCAGTACTTC. Translating it yields CASSPDYTDQETQYF.

This clonotype was detected many times. Here the CDR3 reads CASSSRALSFYEQFF. CDR3 in DNA: TGTGCCAGCAGCTCCCGGGCCCTATCGTTCTATGAGCAGTTCTTC. This chain connects TRBV7-8 to TRBJ2-1, with D hard to call. The V gene lost 4 bases and the J gene lost 8 bases, with 18 bases spanning the gap. CDR3 size: 15 residues. In germline, CDR1 is SGHVS, CDR2 FQNEAQ.